This T cell receptor (beta chain) appears in the sequencing data of a study of monozygotic twins with cystic fibrosis (dated by TCRdb to the early 2020s). Study-level background: Barcoded libraries were prepared with approximately 16 PCR cycles from around 2.8 micrograms of fragmented DNA. The study compared TCR beta repertoires within and between 16 monozygotic twin pairs with cystic fibrosis to assess genetic influence on V and J gene usage. The cohort comprised ten female and six male twin pairs aged about 2.0 to 40 years, median around 9 years, mostly children and adolescents. On the day blood was drawn, the twins' weight-for-height and FEVPerc (FEV1 disease centile) were ranked against those of the 1,060 cohort participants. Data for three of the twin pairs had been reported previously in another context. The paper's findings and limits, for the study overall: Sharing of nucleotide-identical clonotypes was significantly greater within monozygotic CF twin pairs than between unrelated CF individuals (P = 0.000026, Mann-Whitney). No association turned up between shared CDR3 numbers and age, concordance or disease severity, and the cohort was small. The greatest similarity to the co-twin was observed for V gene usage in 13 of 16 pairs and for J usage in 8 of 16 pairs, which suggested genetic constraints. Simpson clonality was generally low (median about 0.0087), suggesting a naive-dominated repertoire, with higher clonality in the most severely affected patients.

TCR beta CDR3 regions were amplified by multiplex PCR using the immunoSEQ immune profiling system, following the manufacturer's instructions. An Illumina NextSeq system was used to carry out the sequencing. The published analysis was carried out like this. Sequence data were processed on the immunoSEQ Analyzer platform, and clonality was computed as the square root of Simpson's index of productive rearrangements. V and J usage similarity was measured by Jensen-Shannon distance, and CDR3 generation probabilities were computed with OLGA. Shared CDR3 sequences were searched in the immuneACCESS database (August 2020) and in VDJdb (December 2020). TCRdb took this table from immuneACCESS and kept in-frame rearrangements with V and J called. Such tables lack part of the clones; where checked against another copy, unresolved V genes explain under half of the gap, and the rest is unexplained. That table supplies the V and J calls and clone size; D and trimming were determined from the DNA. A total of roughly 32,000 clones appear in this sample, just over 95% of them only once. The leading ten clones occupy around 0.18% of the sample.

The twin pairs came from the European Cystic Fibrosis Twin and Sibling Study Cohort, which recruited patients from over a hundred CF clinics across 14 European countries. Zygosity and CFTR genotype were verified in-house, with zygosity tested by multiplex PCR of nine short tandem repeat loci. Peripheral blood was sampled from each twin, with clinical parameters recorded on the day of blood sampling. Genomic DNA was isolated from peripheral blood cells with phenol/chloroform and kept in TE buffer at 4 degrees C. As concerns this clone: This clone's antigen is unknown. Per-base qualities were not stored, and no clone one base away is much larger.

From the cysteine up to the phenylalanine, the CDR3 has a length of 15 residues. Only the CDR3 DNA is retained, 45 bases long and in frame from the first base. Reading the germline V gene gives CDR1 MDHEN and CDR2 SYDVKM. V is reduced by 5 bases and J by 6 bases, leaving a spacing of 16 bases between them. The TCR originated in a girl aged 2-10 years with cystic fibrosis. Sample: blood. The sequence is built from TRBV28 and TRBJ2-2; TRBD2 is a possible D gene, resting on 5 matching bases. The base sequence is TGTGCCAGCAGTCCTGTTCGGGATTGGGCCGGGGAGCTGTTTTTT. Protein translation: CASSPVRDWAGELFF.